Each of the 7 T cell receptor beta chains below was sequenced from the same sample in a study of Ad26.COV2.S vaccination and SARS-CoV-2 variants. Treatment here: approximately 18 received Ad26.COV2.S at low or high dose, single or two shots; about five received placebo; per-sample allocation not given. Samples were taken on day 63 after the first vaccine or placebo injection. Clones were sequenced by immunoSEQ multiplex PCR, and TCRdb holds only the in-frame ones, with some missing. The top ten clones hold approximately 11% of a sample with 240,000 or so clones, roughly 90% of them seen once. The sample in question was peripheral blood, obtained in a trial of Ad26.COV2.S vaccine versus placebo. The receptors derive from a person between 18 and 59 years old who received the Ad26.COV2.S COVID-19 vaccine or a placebo.

The rearrangement uses TRBV10-3 and TRBJ2-7, with 12 bases matching TRBD2. CDR3 size: 15 residues. The germline V gene encodes CDR1 ENHRY and CDR2 SYGVKD. The trim removed 5 bases at V and 3 bases at J, leaving 5 bases unmatched. The chain's CDR3 is CAISRLAGEGYEQYF. The CDR3 nucleotides read TGTGCCATCAGTAGACTAGCGGGAGAGGGCTACGAGCAGTACTTC.

V gene TRBV30 combines with J gene TRBJ1-1; D unclear. Trimming removed 2 bases from V and 2 bases from J, with 9 bases in between. In germline, CDR1 is GTSNPN, CDR2 SVGIG (reference sequence). The CDR3 is 13 amino acids. The CDR3, as DNA: TGTGCCTGGAGTCCAGGCTCCAACACTGAAGCTTTCTTT. Amino acids: CAWSPGSNTEAFF.

The chain has TRBV6-5 and TRBJ2-7, with D perhaps matching TRBD1 (5 bases). The ends were cut back, 6 bases at V and 6 bases at J, with 18 bases in the middle. The germline V gene has CDR1 MNHEY and CDR2 SVGAGI. The CDR3 runs 14 residues. CDR3 amino acids: CASSPGARAGEQYF. The CDR3 DNA reads as TGTGCCAGCAGCCCCGGCGCCAGGGCCGGCGAGCAGTACTTC.

This clone was seen a few times. The gene calls are TRBV9 and TRBJ2-2; D not certain. The CDR3 consists of 14 residues. V shed 0 bases and J shed 3 bases, with 6 bases lying between them. CDR1 and CDR2 from the germline V gene are SGDLS and YYNGEE. CDR3 loop: CASSVGRHTGELFF. CDR3 coding DNA: TGTGCCAGCAGCGTAGGGCGCCACACCGGGGAGCTGTTTTTT.

The chain is built from TRBV9 and TRBJ2-1; unclear D gene. With 0 bases removed from V and 2 bases from J, the gap between germline ends came to 9 bases. This CDR3 is built from 15 residues. CDR1 is SGDLS and CDR2 is YYNGEE in the germline V gene. This CDR3 reads CASSVGVLAYNEQFF. The CDR3 DNA reads TGTGCCAGCAGCGTAGGAGTTCTGGCCTACAATGAGCAGTTCTTC.

V is TRBV21-1 and J is TRBJ2-5; the D call TRBD1 from the table was never checked on the DNA. TRBV21-1 is recorded as a pseudogene. The CDR3 has 15 residues. CDR3 residues: CASSNRRQDQETQYF. CDR3 sequence (DNA): TGTGCCAGCAGCAACAGACGACAGGACCAAGAGACCCAGTACTTC.

This chain links TRBV5-1 with TRBJ2-3; TRBD2 aligns across 8 bases. Germline V lookup: CDR1 SGHRS, CDR2 YFSETQ. J gave up 0 bases and V 2 bases, and 2 bases lay outside the gene matches. The CDR3 consists of 15 residues. The DNA for the CDR3 is TGCGCCAGCAGCTTCCGGGGGGGTAGCACAGATACGCAGTATTTT. It is translated as CASSFRGGSTDTQYF.